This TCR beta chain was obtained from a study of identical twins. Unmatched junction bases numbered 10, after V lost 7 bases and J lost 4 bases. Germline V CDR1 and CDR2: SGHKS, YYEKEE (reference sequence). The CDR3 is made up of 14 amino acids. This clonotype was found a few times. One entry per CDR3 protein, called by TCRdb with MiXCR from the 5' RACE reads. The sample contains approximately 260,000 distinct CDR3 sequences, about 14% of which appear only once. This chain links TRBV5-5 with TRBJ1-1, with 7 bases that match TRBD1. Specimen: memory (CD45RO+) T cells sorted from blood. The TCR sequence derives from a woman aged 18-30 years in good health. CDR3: CASGQGGLGTEAFF. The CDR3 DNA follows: TGTGCCAGCGGTCAGGGGGGACTAGGCACTGAAGCTTTCTTT.